The 5 T cell receptor beta chains below come from one sample, sequenced in a study of blood T cell repertoires in COVID-19. Sequencing was performed with immunoSEQ multiplex PCR; in TCRdb, only in-frame clones are kept and a portion is missing. This sample has approximately 180,000 clones; approximately 85% occur once, and the top ten carry 3% to 4%. Sequencing was done on a sample of peripheral blood. The receptors were gathered from a man aged 60 to 69 with acute or convalescent COVID-19.

This clone was picked up one time. The chain joins TRBV25-1 to TRBJ2-1; no firm D call. Trimming stripped 1 base from V and 14 bases from J, with 15 bases between. The CDR3 is 13 amino acids. The V gene's germline CDR1 is MGHDK and CDR2 SYGVNS. CDR3 bases: TGTGCCAGCAGTGAATTCACGGGTGCGATAAAGTTCTTC. It translates to CASSEFTGAIKFF.

The chain recombines TRBV11-2 with TRBJ2-7, with 8 bases matching TRBD1. CDR1 and CDR2 (germline): SGHAT, FQNNGV. J was trimmed by 5 bases and V by 4 bases; bases with no gene match: 7. This CDR3 spans 14 amino acids. DNA for the CDR3: TGTGCCAGCAGCTCCTGGACAGGGCGCCACGAGCAGTACTTC. Its protein product is CASSSWTGRHEQYF.

The table lists this clone with a few counts. The chain recombines TRBV10-3 with TRBJ2-1, with D possibly being TRBD2 (5 bases). V lost 0 bases and J lost 5, with 11 bases in between. The CDR3 consists of 15 residues. The germline V gene has CDR1 ENHRY and CDR2 SYGVKD. The CDR3, as DNA: TGTGCCATCAGTGAGTCGAGGGCGGGTAACAATGAGCAGTTCTTC. Translation: CAISESRAGNNEQFF.

This sequence joins TRBV5-6 and TRBJ1-1; D remains ambiguous. The V and J ends lost 4 bases and 2 bases respectively, with 12 bases between them. The CDR3 loop spans 14 amino acids. CDR1 SGHDT and CDR2 YYEEEE come from the germline V gene. The CDR3 DNA is TGTGCCAGCAGCCCTCGTCGGAGAAACACTGAAGCTTTCTTT. Translation gives CASSPRRRNTEAFF.

J is TRBJ2-3 and V is TRBV7-2; 11 bases are shared with TRBD2. This CDR3 has 17 amino acids. V shed 2 bases and J 1 base; nucleotides not matched to a gene: 5. Germline V gene data show CDR1 as SGHTA and CDR2 as FQGNSA. This chain's CDR3 is CASSLLGTSGRTDTQYF. The DNA for the CDR3 is TGTGCCAGCAGCTTATTGGGGACTAGCGGACGCACAGATACGCAGTATTTT.